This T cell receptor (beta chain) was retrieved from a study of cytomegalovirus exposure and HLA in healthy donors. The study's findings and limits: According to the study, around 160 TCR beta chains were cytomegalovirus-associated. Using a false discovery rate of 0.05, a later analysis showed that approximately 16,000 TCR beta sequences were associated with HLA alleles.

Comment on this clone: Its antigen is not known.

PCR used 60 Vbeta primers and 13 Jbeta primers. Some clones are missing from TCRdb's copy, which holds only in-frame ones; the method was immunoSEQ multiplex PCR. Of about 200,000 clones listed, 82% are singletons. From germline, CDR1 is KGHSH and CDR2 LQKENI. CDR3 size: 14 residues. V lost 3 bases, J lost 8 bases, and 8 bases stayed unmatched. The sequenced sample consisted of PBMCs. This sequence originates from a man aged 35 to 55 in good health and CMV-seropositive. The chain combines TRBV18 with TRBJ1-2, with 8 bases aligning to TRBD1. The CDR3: CASSPPDRVGGYTF. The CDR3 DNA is TGTGCCAGCTCACCTCCGGACAGGGTCGGAGGCTACACCTTC.